This T cell receptor beta chain derives from a study of shared clonotypes between healthy human individuals. Findings of the study overall: Naive subsets usually exceeded memory subsets in estimated richness. Owing to a small donor count, the genetic and exposure-history diversity represented was limited.

Each sorted subset replicate got 200 ng genomic DNA, roughly 30,000 genomes. Profiled with immunoSEQ multiplex PCR; TCRdb holds only in-frame clones, not every one. This sample has around 980,000 clones, with more than 75% found just once. Germline V gene data show CDR1 as SGHDN and CDR2 as FVKESK. Between the trimmed V and J ends, which lost 3 bases and 4 bases, there was a span of 9 bases. The CDR3 has 13 amino acids. In regard to this clone: The antigen is unknown. The identical CDR3 is also encoded by other nucleotide sequences in the sample.

The chain has TRBV14 and TRBJ1-2, with unresolved D. The clonotype was recovered from a man aged 18 to 29 in good health. Some clones in this sample may be carry-over from other donors' samples. The specimen sequenced was memory CD4+ T cells from PBMCs. Subset given: CD45RA-negative fraction. This chain's CDR3 is CASSQGRFYGYTF. DNA of the CDR3: TGTGCCAGCAGCCAGGGAAGATTCTATGGCTACACCTTC.